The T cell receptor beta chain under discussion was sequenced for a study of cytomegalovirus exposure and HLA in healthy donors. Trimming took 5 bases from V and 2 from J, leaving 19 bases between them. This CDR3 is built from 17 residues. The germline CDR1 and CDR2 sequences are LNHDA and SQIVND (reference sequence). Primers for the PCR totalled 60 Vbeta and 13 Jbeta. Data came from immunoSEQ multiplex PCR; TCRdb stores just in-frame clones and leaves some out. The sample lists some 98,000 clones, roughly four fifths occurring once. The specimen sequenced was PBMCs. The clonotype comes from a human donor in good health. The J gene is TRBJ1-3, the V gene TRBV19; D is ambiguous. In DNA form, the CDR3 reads TGTGCCAGTAGTCGCCCCTTGGGCGCCGGCACTGGAAACACCATATATTTT. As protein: CASSRPLGAGTGNTIYF.